The T cell receptor beta chain described here comes from a study of blood T cell repertoires in COVID-19. Study in general: From T cells, B-cell-depleted T cells, or PBMCs came the material, which was cDNA or gDNA.

Study processing details: Quantification of nucleated cells was approximated via reference gene primer amplification. Profiled with immunoSEQ multiplex PCR; TCRdb holds only in-frame clones, not every one. V and J calls and clone size are copied from that table; D and trimming were computed from the DNA. The sample consists of 260,000 or so clones, 75% to 85% of them appearing once. Germline V gives CDR1 WSHSY, CDR2 SAAADI. V was pared by 2 bases and J by 1 base, with 5 bases between. This CDR3 is built from 13 residues. The genes are TRBV10-2 and TRBJ1-1; no definite D call. This TCR was recovered from a woman between 65 and 79 years old with acute or convalescent COVID-19. The sequencing sample was made of peripheral blood. Here the CDR3 DNA reads TGCGCCAGCAGTGAGCCAGGGAACACTGAAGCTTTCTTT. This encodes CASSEPGNTEAFF.